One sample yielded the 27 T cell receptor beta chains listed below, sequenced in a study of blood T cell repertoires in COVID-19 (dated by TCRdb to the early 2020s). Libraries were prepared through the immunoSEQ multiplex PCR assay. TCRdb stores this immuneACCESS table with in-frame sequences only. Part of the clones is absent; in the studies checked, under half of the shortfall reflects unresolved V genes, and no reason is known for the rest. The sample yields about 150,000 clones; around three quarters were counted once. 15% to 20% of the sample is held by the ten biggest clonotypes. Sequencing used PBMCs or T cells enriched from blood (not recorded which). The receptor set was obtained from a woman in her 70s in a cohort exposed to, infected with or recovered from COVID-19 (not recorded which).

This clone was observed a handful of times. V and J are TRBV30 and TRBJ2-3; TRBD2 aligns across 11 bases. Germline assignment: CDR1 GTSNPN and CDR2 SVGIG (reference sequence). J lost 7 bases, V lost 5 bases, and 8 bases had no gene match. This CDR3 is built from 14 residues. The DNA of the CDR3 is TGTGCCTGGCAGGCTAGCGGGAGGTCGAATACGCAGTATTTT. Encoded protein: CAWQASGRSNTQYF.

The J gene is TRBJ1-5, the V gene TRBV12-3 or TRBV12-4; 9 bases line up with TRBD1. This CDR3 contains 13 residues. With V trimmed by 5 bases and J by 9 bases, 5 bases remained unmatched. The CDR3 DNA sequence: TGTGCCAGCAGTCGGACAGGGGAACGGCCCCAGCATTTT. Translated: CASSRTGERPQHF.

In nucleotides, the CDR3 is TGTGCCAGCAGTTCGGGACAGGAGTCCTACGAGCAGTACTTC. Amino acid sequence: CASSSGQESYEQYF. The J gene is TRBJ2-7, the V gene TRBV28, with 8 positions matching TRBD1. CDR1 is MDHEN, CDR2 SYDVKM, per germline. The CDR3 loop spans 14 amino acids. V was pared by 4 bases and J by 1 base, with 3 bases of the junction left unmatched. The whole variable domain, remainder taken from reference TRBV28 and TRBJ2-7, is DVKVTQSSRYLVKRTGEKVFLECVQDMDHENMFWYRQDPGLGLRLIYFSYDVKMKEKGDIPEGYSVSREKKERFSLILESASTNQTSMYLCASSSGQESYEQYFGPGTRLTVT.

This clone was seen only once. The CDR3 sequence: CASSQEVTGSYEQYF. In DNA form, the CDR3 reads TGCGCCAGCAGCCAAGAGGTGACAGGGTCGTACGAGCAGTACTTC. This chain uses TRBV4-3 with TRBJ2-7; 7 nucleotides agree with TRBD1. Germline CDR1 is LGHNA and CDR2 is YSLEER. The junction had 6 bases not matched to a gene; V was cut back by 0 bases and J by 4 bases. CDR3 length: 15 residues.

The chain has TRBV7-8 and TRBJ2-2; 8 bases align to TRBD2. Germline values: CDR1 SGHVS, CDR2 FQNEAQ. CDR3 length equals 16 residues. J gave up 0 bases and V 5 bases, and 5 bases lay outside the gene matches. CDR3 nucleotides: TGTGCCAGCAGCCGGGGGGGGCAGACGAACACCGGGGAGCTGTTTTTT. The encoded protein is CASSRGGQTNTGELFF.

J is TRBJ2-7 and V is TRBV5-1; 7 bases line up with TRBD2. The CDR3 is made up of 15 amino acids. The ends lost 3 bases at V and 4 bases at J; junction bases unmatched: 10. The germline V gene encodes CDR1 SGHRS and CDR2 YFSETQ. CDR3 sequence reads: CASSSRGAGPYEQYF. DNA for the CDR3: TGCGCCAGCAGCTCGAGAGGAGCGGGGCCATACGAGCAGTACTTC.

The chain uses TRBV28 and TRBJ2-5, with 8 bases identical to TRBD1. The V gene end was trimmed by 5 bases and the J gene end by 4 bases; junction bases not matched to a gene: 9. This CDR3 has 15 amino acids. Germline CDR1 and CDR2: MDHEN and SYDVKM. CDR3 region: CASSPSSGGGETQYF. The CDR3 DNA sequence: TGTGCCAGCAGTCCTAGTTCAGGGGGCGGAGAGACCCAGTACTTC.

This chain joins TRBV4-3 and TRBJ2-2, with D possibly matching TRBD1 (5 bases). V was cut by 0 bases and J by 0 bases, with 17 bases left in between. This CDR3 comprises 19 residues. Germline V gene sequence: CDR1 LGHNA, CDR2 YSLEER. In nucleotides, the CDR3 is TGCGCCAGCAGCCAAGATGTACTTTCTTGGACAACGAACACCGGGGAGCTGTTTTTT. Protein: CASSQDVLSWTTNTGELFF.

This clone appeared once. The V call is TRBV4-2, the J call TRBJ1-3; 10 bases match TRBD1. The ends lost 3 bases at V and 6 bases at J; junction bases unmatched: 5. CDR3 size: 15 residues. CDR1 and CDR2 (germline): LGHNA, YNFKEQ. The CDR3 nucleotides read TGTGCCAGCAGCCAGGCGGGACAGGGGACAAACACCATATATTTT. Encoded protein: CASSQAGQGTNTIYF.

The DNA for the CDR3 is TGTGCTAGTGGTTTCGGACAGGGGGATGAAAAACTGTTTTTT. Its protein is CASGFGQGDEKLFF. The chain is built from TRBV12-5 and TRBJ1-4, with 10 nucleotides matching TRBD1. J gave up 6 bases and V 3 bases, and 1 base lay outside the gene matches. The CDR3 length is 14 residues. Germline CDR1 and CDR2: LGHNT and FRNRAP. The entire variable domain, with the rest obtained from reference TRBV12-5 and TRBJ1-4, is as follows: DARVTQTPRHKVTEMGQEVTMRCQPILGHNTVFWYRQTMMQGLELLAYFRNRAPLDDSGMPKDRFSAEMPDATLATLKIQPSEPRDSAVYFCASGFGQGDEKLFFGSGTQLSVL.

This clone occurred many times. Written as DNA, the CDR3 is TGCGCCAGCAGGGCCTCGAATAATTCACCCCTCCACTTT. Amino acids: CASRASNNSPLHF. V and J are TRBV10-1 and TRBJ1-6; D is uncertain. The germline gives CDR1 WNHNN, CDR2 SYGVQD (reference sequence). There are 13 residues in the CDR3. V lost 6 bases to trimming and J lost 5 bases, with 8 bases between them.

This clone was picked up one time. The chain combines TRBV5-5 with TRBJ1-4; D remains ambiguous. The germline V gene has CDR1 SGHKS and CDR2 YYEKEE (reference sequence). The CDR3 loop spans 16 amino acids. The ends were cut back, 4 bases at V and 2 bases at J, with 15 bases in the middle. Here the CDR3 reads CASSLTVQTTNEKLFF. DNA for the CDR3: TGTGCCAGCAGCCTGACCGTACAGACGACTAATGAAAAACTGTTTTTT.

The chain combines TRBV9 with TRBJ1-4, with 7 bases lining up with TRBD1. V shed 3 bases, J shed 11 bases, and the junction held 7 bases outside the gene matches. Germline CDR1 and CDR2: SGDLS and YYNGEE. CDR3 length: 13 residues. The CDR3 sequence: CASSAPAGGKLFF. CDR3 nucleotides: TGTGCCAGCAGCGCCCCCGCAGGGGGGAAACTGTTTTTT.

CDR3 in amino acids: CASSGSYQETQYF. The CDR3 region has the DNA TGTGCCAGTAGTGGGAGTTACCAAGAGACCCAGTACTTC. The chain combines TRBV19 with TRBJ2-5; a possible D gene is TRBD2 (5 bases). In germline, CDR1 is LNHDA, CDR2 SQIVND (reference sequence). The CDR3 extends over 13 amino acids. V lost 5 bases to trimming and J lost 0 bases, with 7 bases between them.

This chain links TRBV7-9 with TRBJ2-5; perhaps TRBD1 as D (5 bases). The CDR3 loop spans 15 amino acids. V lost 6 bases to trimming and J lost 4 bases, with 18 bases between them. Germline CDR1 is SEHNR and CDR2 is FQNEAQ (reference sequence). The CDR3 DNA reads TGTGCCAGCAGTCAATTCAAGACAGAATTAGAGACCCAGTACTTC. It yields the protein CASSQFKTELETQYF.

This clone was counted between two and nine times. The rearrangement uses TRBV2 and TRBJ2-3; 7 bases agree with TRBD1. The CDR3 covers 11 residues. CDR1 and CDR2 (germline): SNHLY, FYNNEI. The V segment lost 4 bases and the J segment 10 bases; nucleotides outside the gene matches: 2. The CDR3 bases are TGTGCCAGCAGTGCGAGGGGGCCGCAGTATTTT. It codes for CASSARGPQYF. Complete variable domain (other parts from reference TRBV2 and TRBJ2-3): EPEVTQTPSHQVTQMGQEVILRCVPISNHLYFYWYRQILGQKVEFLVSFYNNEISEKSEIFDDQFSVERPDGSNFTLKIRSTKLEDSAMYFCASSARGPQYFGPGTRLTVL.

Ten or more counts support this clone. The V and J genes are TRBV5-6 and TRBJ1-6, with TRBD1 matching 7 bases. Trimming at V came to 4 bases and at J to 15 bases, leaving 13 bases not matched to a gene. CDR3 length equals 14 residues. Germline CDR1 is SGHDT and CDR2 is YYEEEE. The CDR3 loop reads CASSARDRSFILHF. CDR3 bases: TGTGCCAGCAGCGCCCGGGACAGATCCTTCATCCTCCACTTT.

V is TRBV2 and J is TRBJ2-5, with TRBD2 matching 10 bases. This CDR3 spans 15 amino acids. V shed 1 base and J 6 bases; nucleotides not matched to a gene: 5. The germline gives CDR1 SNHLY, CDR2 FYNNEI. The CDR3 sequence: CASSEGLAGAQTQYF. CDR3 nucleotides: TGTGCCAGCAGTGAAGGTCTAGCGGGAGCCCAGACCCAGTACTTC.

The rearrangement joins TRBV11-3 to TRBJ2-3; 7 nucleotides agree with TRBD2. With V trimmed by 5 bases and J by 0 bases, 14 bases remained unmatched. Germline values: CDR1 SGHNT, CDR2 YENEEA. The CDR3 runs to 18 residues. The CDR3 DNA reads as TGTGCCAGCAGCCCCTTTTGGGGAGGGAAAATTAGCACAGATACGCAGTATTTT. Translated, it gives CASSPFWGGKISTDTQYF.

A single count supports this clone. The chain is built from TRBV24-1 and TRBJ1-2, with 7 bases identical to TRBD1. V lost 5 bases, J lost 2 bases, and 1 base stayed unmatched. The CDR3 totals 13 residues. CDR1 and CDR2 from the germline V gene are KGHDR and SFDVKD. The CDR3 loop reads CATSAGQNYGYTF. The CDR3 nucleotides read TGTGCCACCAGTGCGGGACAGAACTATGGCTACACCTTC.

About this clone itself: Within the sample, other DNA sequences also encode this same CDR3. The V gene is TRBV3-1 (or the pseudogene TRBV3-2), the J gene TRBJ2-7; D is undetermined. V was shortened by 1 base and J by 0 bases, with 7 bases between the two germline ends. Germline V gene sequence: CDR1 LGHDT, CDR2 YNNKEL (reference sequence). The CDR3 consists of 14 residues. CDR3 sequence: CASSQAGSSYEQYF. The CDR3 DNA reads TGTGCCAGCAGCCAAGCGGGTAGCTCCTACGAGCAGTACTTC.

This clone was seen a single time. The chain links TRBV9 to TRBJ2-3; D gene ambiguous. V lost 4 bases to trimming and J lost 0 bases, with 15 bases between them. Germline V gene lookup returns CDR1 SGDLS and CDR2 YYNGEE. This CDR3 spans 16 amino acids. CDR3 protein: CASSPQRTASTDTQYF. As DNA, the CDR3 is TGTGCCAGCAGCCCCCAGCGAACGGCAAGCACAGATACGCAGTATTTT. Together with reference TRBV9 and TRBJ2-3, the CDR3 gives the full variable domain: DSGVTQTPKHLITATGQRVTLRCSPRSGDLSVYWYQQSLDQGLQFLIQYYNGEERAKGNILERFSAQQFPDLHSELNLSSLELGDSALYFCASSPQRTASTDTQYFGPGTRLTVL.

The CDR3 sequence is CASSLGENYEQYF. The DNA for the CDR3 is TGTGCCAGCAGTTTAGGGGAGAACTACGAGCAGTACTTC. The chain has TRBV12-3 or TRBV12-4 and TRBJ2-7, with a possible D match to TRBD2 (5 bases). This CDR3 region has 13 residues. Trimming shortened V by 1 base and J by 3 bases, and 7 bases separated the two germline ends.

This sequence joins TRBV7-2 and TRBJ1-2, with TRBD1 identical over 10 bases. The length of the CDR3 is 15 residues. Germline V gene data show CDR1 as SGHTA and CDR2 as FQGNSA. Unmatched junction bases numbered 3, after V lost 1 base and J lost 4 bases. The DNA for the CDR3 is TGTGCCAGCAGCTTAGAAGGGACAGGGGCCTATGGCTACACCTTC. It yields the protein CASSLEGTGAYGYTF.

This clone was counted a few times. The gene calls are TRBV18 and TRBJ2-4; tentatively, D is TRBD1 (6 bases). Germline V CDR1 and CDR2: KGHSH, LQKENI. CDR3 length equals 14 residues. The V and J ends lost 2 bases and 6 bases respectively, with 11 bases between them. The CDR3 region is CASSPLAGANIQYF. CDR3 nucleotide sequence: TGTGCCAGCTCACCATTGGCAGGGGCAAACATTCAGTACTTC.

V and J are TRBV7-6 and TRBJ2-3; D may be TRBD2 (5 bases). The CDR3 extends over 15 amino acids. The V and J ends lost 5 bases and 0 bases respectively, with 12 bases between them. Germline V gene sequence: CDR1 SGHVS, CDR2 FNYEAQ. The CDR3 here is CASSLSGGSTDTQYF. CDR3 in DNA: TGTGCCAGCAGCCTCAGCGGAGGCAGCACAGATACGCAGTATTTT. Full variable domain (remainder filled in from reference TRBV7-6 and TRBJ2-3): GAGVSQSPRYKVTKRGQDVALRCDPISGHVSLYWYRQALGQGPEFLTYFNYEAQQDKSGLPNDRFSAERPEGSISTLTIQRTEQRDSAMYRCASSLSGGSTDTQYFGPGTRLTVL.

CDR3 sequence (DNA): TGTGCCAGCAGTTACTCGGGGGCAGGGGAAAAACTGTTTTTT. This codes for CASSYSGAGEKLFF. The J gene is TRBJ1-4, the V gene TRBV6-5; D possibly corresponds to TRBD1 (6 bases). The CDR3 runs to 14 residues. CDR1 is MNHEY and CDR2 is SVGAGI in the germline V gene. V was cut by 0 bases and J by 8 bases, with 10 bases left in between.